This TCR beta chain was identified during a study of shared clonotypes between healthy human individuals. Background on the study: Three plates were used per donor for CD4 naive, three for CD4 memory, two for CD8 naive and one for CD8 memory. General study results and limits: Incompleteness in sorted-subset sequencing, despite large depth, was shown by rarefaction.

Remarks on this clone: No antigen is known for it.

It was at deep level that the assay was run. Only in-frame clones appear in the TCRdb table, and some are missing; sequencing was by immunoSEQ multiplex PCR. Here the sample spans about 2.4 million clones, around 90% being singletons. Germline V gene sequence: CDR1 SGDLS, CDR2 YYNGEE. Trimming pared 0 bases from V and 0 bases from J, leaving 10 bases between. The CDR3 consists of 16 residues. The TCR originated in a man aged 18 to 29 in good health. The sequencing sample was made of naive CD4+ T cells sorted from blood. Subset indicated: CD45RA+ positively selected. This chain links TRBV9 with TRBJ2-1, with TRBD2 as a possible D gene (5 bases). The CDR3 spells CASSVDVGSSYNEQFF. In DNA, the CDR3 is TGTGCCAGCAGCGTAGATGTGGGGAGCTCCTACAATGAGCAGTTCTTC.